Detailed here is one T cell receptor (beta chain). The record originates from a study of OX40 agonist ivuxolimab in advanced cancers. This CDR3 has 14 residues. Between the trimmed V and J ends, which lost 3 bases and 3 bases, there was a span of 12 bases. The V gene's germline CDR1 is LNHDA and CDR2 SQIVND (reference sequence). Generated by immunoSEQ multiplex PCR, the TCRdb table keeps only in-frame clones and is missing some. Among 40,000 or so clones listed, approximately 90% were seen once. The sequence was collected from an adult with an advanced solid tumor such as melanoma, head and neck, liver or kidney cancer. This chain connects TRBV19 to TRBJ2-7; possibly TRBD1 for D (5 bases). The material sequenced was CD4+ or CD8+ T cells sorted from blood, taken in a trial of the OX40 agonist ivuxolimab. The chain's CDR3 is CASSISRGSYEQYF. CDR3 coding DNA: TGTGCCAGTAGTATTTCAAGGGGCAGCTACGAGCAGTACTTC.